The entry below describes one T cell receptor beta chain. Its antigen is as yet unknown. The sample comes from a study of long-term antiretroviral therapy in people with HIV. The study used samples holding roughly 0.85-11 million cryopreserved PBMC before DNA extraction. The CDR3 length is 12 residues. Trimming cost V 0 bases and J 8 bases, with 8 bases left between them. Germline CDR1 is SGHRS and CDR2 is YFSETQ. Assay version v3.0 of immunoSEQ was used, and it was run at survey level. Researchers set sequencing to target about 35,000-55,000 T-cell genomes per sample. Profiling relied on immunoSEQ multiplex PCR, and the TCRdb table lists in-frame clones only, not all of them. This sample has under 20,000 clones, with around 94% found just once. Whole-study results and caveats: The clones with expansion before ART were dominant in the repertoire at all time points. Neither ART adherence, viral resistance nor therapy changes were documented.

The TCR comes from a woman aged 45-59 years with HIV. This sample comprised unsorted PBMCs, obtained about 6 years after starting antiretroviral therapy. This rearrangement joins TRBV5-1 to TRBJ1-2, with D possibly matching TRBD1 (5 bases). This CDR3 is CASSLEAGGYTF. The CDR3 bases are TGCGCCAGCAGCTTGGAGGCAGGGGGCTACACCTTC. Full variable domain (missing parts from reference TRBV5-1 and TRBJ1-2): KAGVTQTPRYLIKTRGQQVTLSCSPISGHRSVSWYQQTPGQGLQFLFEYFSETQRNKGNFPGRFSGRQFSNSRSEMNVSTLELGDSALYLCASSLEAGGYTFGSGTRLTVV.